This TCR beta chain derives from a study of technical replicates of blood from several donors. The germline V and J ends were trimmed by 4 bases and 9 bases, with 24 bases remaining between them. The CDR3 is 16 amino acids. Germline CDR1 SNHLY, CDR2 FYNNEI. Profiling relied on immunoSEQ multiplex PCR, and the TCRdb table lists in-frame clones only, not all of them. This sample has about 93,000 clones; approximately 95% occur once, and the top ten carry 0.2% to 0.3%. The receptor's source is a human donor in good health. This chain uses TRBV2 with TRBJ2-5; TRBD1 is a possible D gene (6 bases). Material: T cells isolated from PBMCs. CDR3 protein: CASSVGKDRSFVAQYF. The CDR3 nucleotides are TGTGCCAGCAGTGTCGGCAAGGACAGAAGTTTTGTGGCCCAGTACTTC.